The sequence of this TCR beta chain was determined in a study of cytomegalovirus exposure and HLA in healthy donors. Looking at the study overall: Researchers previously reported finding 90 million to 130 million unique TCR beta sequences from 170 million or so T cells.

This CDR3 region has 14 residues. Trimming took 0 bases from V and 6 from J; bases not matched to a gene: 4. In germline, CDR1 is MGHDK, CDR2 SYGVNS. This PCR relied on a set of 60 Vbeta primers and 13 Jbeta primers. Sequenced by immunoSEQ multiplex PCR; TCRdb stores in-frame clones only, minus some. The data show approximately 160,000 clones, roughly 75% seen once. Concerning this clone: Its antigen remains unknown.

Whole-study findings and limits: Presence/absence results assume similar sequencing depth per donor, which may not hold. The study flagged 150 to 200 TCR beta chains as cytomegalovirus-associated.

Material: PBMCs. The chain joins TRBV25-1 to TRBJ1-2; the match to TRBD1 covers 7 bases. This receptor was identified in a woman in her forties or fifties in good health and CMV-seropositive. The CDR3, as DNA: TGTGCCAGCAGTGAATATAGGGGGCTCGATGGCTACACCTTC. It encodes CASSEYRGLDGYTF.